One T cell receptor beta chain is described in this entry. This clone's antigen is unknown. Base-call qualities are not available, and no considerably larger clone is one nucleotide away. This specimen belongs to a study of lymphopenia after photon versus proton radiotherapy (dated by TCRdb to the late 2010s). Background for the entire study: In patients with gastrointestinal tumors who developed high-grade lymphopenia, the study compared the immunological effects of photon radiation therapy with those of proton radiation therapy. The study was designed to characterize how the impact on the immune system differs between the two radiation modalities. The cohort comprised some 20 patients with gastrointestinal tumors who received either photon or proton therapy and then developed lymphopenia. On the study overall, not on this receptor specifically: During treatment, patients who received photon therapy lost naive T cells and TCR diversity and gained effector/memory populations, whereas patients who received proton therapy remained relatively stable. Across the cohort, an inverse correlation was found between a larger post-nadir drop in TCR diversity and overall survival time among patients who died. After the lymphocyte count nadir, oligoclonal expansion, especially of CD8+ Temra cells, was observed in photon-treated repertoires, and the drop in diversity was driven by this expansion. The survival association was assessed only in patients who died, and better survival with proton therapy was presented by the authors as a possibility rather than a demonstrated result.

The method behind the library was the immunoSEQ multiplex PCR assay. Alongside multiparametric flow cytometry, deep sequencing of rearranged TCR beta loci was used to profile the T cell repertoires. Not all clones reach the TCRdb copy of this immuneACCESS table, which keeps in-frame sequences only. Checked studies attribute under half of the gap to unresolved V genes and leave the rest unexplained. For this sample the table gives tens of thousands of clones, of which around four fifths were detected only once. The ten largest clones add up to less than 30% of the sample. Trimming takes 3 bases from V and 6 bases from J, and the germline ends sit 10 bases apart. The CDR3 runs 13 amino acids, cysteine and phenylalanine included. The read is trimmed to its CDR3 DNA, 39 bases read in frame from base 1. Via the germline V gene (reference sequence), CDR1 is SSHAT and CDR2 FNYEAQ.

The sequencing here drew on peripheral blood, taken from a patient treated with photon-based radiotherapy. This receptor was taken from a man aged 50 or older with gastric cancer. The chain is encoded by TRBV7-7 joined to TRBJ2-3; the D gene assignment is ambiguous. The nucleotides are TGTGCCAGCAGCTTTATTGAAGGGGATACGCAGTATTTT. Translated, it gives CASSFIEGDTQYF. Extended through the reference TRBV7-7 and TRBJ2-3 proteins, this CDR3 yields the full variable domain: GAGVSQSPRYKVTKRGQDVTLRCDPISSHATLYWYQQALGQGPEFLTYFNYEAQPDKSGLPSDRFSAERPEGSISTLTIQRTEQRDSAMYRCASSFIEGDTQYFGPGTRLTVL.